The 25 T cell receptor beta chains given below trace back to one sample, sequenced in a study of CD8 T cells in ankylosing spondylitis. Overall study findings and caveats: Within ankylosing spondylitis blood, a TCR beta motif made up of eight highly homologous variants appeared to be characteristic.

What these receptors recognize is not known. Using its own MiXCR run on the 5' RACE reads, TCRdb lists one record per CDR3 protein. The profile shows around 390,000 distinct CDR3 sequences, around 20% of them singletons. Sequenced: blood, either unsorted or a sorted T cell fraction (not recorded which). Receptors were obtained from a male donor with ankylosing spondylitis.

The CDR3 DNA reads TGTGCCAGCAGTTTTGCCCCTGGAAACACCATATATTTT. Translating it yields CASSFAPGNTIYF. The genes are TRBV6-5 and TRBJ1-3; no firm D call. Trimming cost V 4 bases and J 2 bases, with 6 bases left between them. The CDR3 runs to 13 residues. The germline V gene encodes CDR1 MNHEY and CDR2 SVGAGI.

This clonotype appeared a few times. The J gene is TRBJ2-2, the V gene TRBV5-1, with 12 positions matching TRBD2. Losses at the gene ends were 6 bases for V and 7 bases for J; bases not matched to a gene: 10. This CDR3 comprises 16 residues. Germline assignment: CDR1 SGHRS and CDR2 YFSETQ. CDR3 protein: CASNYGLAGLRGELFF. CDR3 sequence (DNA): TGCGCCAGCAACTACGGACTAGCGGGACTCCGCGGGGAGCTGTTTTTT.

In DNA form, the CDR3 reads TGCGCCAGCAGCTGGACAGGGGGGACCGGGGAGCTGTTTTTT. Its protein product is CASSWTGGTGELFF. The chain recombines TRBV5-1 with TRBJ2-2, with 10 positions matching TRBD1. CDR1 is SGHRS, CDR2 YFSETQ, per germline. The CDR3 has 14 residues. The V and J ends lost 3 bases and 5 bases, in that order; junction bases with no gene match: 1.

J is TRBJ1-5 and V is TRBV9, with 7 bases fitting TRBD1. Germline V lookup: CDR1 SGDLS, CDR2 YYNGEE. This CDR3 is built from 15 residues. V was clipped by 2 bases and J by 1 base; unmatched bases: 3. CDR3 coding DNA: TGTGCCAGCAGCGTTGAGGGGGCGAGCAATCAGCCCCAGCATTTT. Amino acid sequence: CASSVEGASNQPQHF.

V and J are TRBV20-1 and TRBJ2-7; 16 bases are shared with TRBD2. From germline, CDR1 is DFQATT and CDR2 SNEGSKA (reference sequence). The trim removed 1 base at V and 5 bases at J, leaving 8 bases unmatched. CDR3 length: 17 residues. The DNA for the CDR3 is TGCAGTGCTAGAGCGGCGACCGGGACTAGCGGGAGGGACGAGCAGTACTTC. Translating gives CSARAATGTSGRDEQYF.

This clonotype was recorded a few times. This chain uses TRBV5-1 with TRBJ1-1, with D possibly being TRBD1 (5 bases). Germline CDR1 reads SGHRS; CDR2 reads YFSETQ. Trimming removed 0 bases from V and 7 bases from J, with 16 bases in between. This CDR3 region has 15 residues. CDR3 region: CASSLETGGGFEAFF. CDR3 in DNA: TGCGCCAGCAGCTTGGAAACAGGTGGGGGGTTTGAAGCTTTCTTT.

This clonotype came up a few times. This rearrangement joins TRBV24-1 to TRBJ1-2, with 7 bases matching TRBD1. The CDR3 covers 14 residues. V gave up 5 bases and J gave up 7 bases; unmatched junction bases: 9. Germline lookup yields CDR1 KGHDR and CDR2 SFDVKD. The DNA of the CDR3 is TGTGCCACCAGTGCCGGGCGGACAGGCTCTGGCTACACCTTC. Translation gives CATSAGRTGSGYTF.

In regard to this clonotype: The junction does not match germline at one end; this may be a read error. The chain uses TRBV6-5 and TRBJ2-1; 8 bases fit TRBD1. The CDR3 is 16 amino acids. Per germline, CDR1 MNHEY and CDR2 SVGAGI. CDR3 residues: CASSYDGQGPARSVNF. In DNA, the CDR3 is TGTGCCAGCAGTTACGACGGACAGGGCCCCGCTAGATCTGTTAACTTC.

The table lists this clonotype with many counts. This sequence joins TRBV2 and TRBJ2-5; TRBD1 or TRBD2 may be the D gene (6 bases each). There are 14 residues in the CDR3. Trimming took off 7 bases at V and 1 base at J, with 13 bases between the two ends. Germline V gene lookup returns CDR1 SNHLY and CDR2 FYNNEI. As DNA, the CDR3 is TGTGCCAGCAAGGGGGGTCTGCTCCAAGAGACCCAGTACTTC. Its protein is CASKGGLLQETQYF.

The rearrangement joins TRBV20-1 to TRBJ2-1; no clear D. CDR1 is DFQATT, CDR2 SNEGSKA, per germline (reference sequence). V was shortened by 3 bases and J by 11 bases, with 8 bases between the two germline ends. The CDR3 loop spans 10 amino acids. CDR3 region: CSARDEQQFF. The CDR3 bases are TGCAGTGCTAGGGACGAGCAGCAGTTCTTC.

The CDR3 DNA is TGCAGTGCTAGAAGGGCGCCGGACAGCACCTACGAGCAGTACTTC. Translated: CSARRAPDSTYEQYF. The chain is built from TRBV20-1 and TRBJ2-7; maybe TRBD1 (6 bases). Trimming removed 2 bases at V and 2 bases at J, with 16 bases between. This CDR3 is built from 15 residues. Germline CDR1 is DFQATT and CDR2 is SNEGSKA (reference sequence).

The V gene is TRBV12-3 or TRBV12-4, the J gene TRBJ2-7; a possible D gene is TRBD2 (6 bases). This CDR3 is built from 13 residues. The V end lost 8 bases, the J end lost 2 bases, and 13 bases lay between the germline ends. CDR3: CASGSEGTYEQYF. The CDR3 nucleotides are TGTGCCAGCGGCTCGGAGGGGACCTACGAGCAGTACTTC.

The sample holds a few counts of this clonotype. The gene calls are TRBV29-1 and TRBJ1-1; D possibly corresponds to TRBD1 (6 bases). Trimming took off 3 bases at V and 12 bases at J, with 23 bases between the two ends. Germline CDR1 SQVTM, CDR2 ANQGSEA. The CDR3 contains 14 residues. The CDR3 DNA is TGCAGCGTTGAGGGGGCCTTCCGGGACACGAAGTCTTTCTTT. Its translation is CSVEGAFRDTKSFF.

This clonotype was seen more than once but under ten times. V and J are TRBV27 and TRBJ2-5, with TRBD1 matching 10 bases. The CDR3 is 15 amino acids. The V and J ends lost 5 bases and 1 base, in that order; junction bases with no gene match: 4. CDR1 MNHEY and CDR2 SMNVEV come from the germline V gene (reference sequence). The CDR3 loop is CASSIGQGGQETQYF. As DNA, the CDR3 is TGTGCCAGCAGTATTGGACAGGGGGGCCAAGAGACCCAGTACTTC.

This clonotype was picked up a small number of times. V gene TRBV4-1 combines with J gene TRBJ2-1; D ambiguous. Trimming cost V 1 base and J 0 bases, with 16 bases left between them. Looked up from germline, CDR1 is MGHRA and CDR2 is YSYEKL. The CDR3 runs 18 residues. The CDR3 protein is CASSQGRLGPLSYNEQFF. In DNA form, the CDR3 reads TGCGCCAGCAGCCAAGGCCGCCTCGGACCCCTCTCCTACAATGAGCAGTTCTTC.

The genes are TRBV27 and TRBJ2-1, with D unresolved. This CDR3 contains 14 residues. Germline CDR1 MNHEY, CDR2 SMNVEV (reference sequence). Deletions cut 0 bases from V and 8 bases from J, with 11 bases between. The CDR3, as DNA: TGTGCCAGCAGTTTATCCCTAGGTCTGTATGAGCAGTTCTTC. Translation: CASSLSLGLYEQFF.

This sequence joins TRBV5-1 and TRBJ2-3; weak D call: TRBD1 (6 bases). The V end lost 0 bases, the J end lost 4 bases, and 9 bases lay between the germline ends. The CDR3 spans 14 residues. Germline CDR1 SGHRS, CDR2 YFSETQ. This CDR3 is CASSLGGRPDTQYF. DNA of the CDR3: TGCGCCAGCAGCTTGGGGGGGCGCCCAGATACGCAGTATTTT.

This clonotype was counted between two and nine times. This chain links TRBV5-1 with TRBJ2-3; D unresolved. The CDR3 loop spans 14 amino acids. The germline V gene has CDR1 SGHRS and CDR2 YFSETQ. V lost 4 bases to trimming and J lost 3 bases, with 12 bases between them. This CDR3 is CASSTRQTTDTQYF. DNA of the CDR3: TGCGCCAGCAGCACAAGACAAACTACAGATACGCAGTATTTT.

This clonotype was seen a handful of times. The rearrangement links TRBV7-2 to TRBJ2-3; TRBD2 agrees at 9 bases. The CDR3 has 15 amino acids. Germline assignment: CDR1 SGHTA and CDR2 FQGNSA. V gave up 3 bases and J gave up 8 bases; unmatched junction bases: 9. DNA for the CDR3: TGTGCCAGCAGCTTCCCCGTAGCGGGAGTGGGTACGCAGTATTTT. Translating gives CASSFPVAGVGTQYF.

This clonotype was found many times. This chain joins TRBV9 and TRBJ2-7; 7 bases are shared with TRBD1. V shed 3 bases, J shed 3 bases, and the junction held 3 bases outside the gene matches. The CDR3 is 13 residues long. The germline V gene encodes CDR1 SGDLS and CDR2 YYNGEE. Here the CDR3 reads CASSGGQFYEQYF. Written as DNA, the CDR3 is TGTGCCAGCAGCGGGGGACAGTTCTACGAGCAGTACTTC.

This clonotype was seen at least ten times. The V call is TRBV11-3, the J call TRBJ2-5; tentatively, D is TRBD1 or TRBD2 (5 bases each). Trimming took off 5 bases at V and 4 bases at J, with 14 bases between the two ends. Germline CDR1 and CDR2: SGHNT and YENEEA. The CDR3 consists of 14 residues. The DNA for the CDR3 is TGTGCCAGCAGCCGGGGCTCTAGCCGAGAGACCCAGTACTTC. This gives the protein CASSRGSSRETQYF.

This clonotype was found a few times. This chain joins TRBV12-3 or TRBV12-4 and TRBJ2-1, with D possibly being TRBD2 (6 bases). The CDR3 spans 15 residues. V was cut by 5 bases and J by 3 bases, with 14 bases left in between. The CDR3 loop is CASSHTGTGYNEQFF. The CDR3 bases are TGTGCCAGCAGTCATACCGGGACTGGCTACAATGAGCAGTTCTTC.

The chain couples TRBV9 to TRBJ1-2; tentatively, D is TRBD1 (6 bases). The CDR3 extends over 15 amino acids. Per germline, CDR1 SGDLS and CDR2 YYNGEE. V was pared by 3 bases and J by 5 bases, with 17 bases between. CDR3 region: CASSAVKPRGYGYTF. The CDR3 DNA reads as TGTGCCAGCAGCGCGGTGAAACCCAGGGGTTATGGCTACACCTTC.

The V gene is TRBV5-1, the J gene TRBJ2-7; a weak D match, TRBD1 (5 bases). The ends were cut back, 0 bases at V and 4 bases at J, with 11 bases in the middle. This CDR3 has 14 residues. Germline CDR1 SGHRS, CDR2 YFSETQ. DNA for the CDR3: TGCGCCAGCAGCTTGGACCAGGGTCGGTACGAGCAGTACTTC. Translating it yields CASSLDQGRYEQYF.

This clonotype was picked up a small number of times. The V call is TRBV20-1, the J call TRBJ2-3; TRBD1 agrees at 10 bases. With 3 bases clipped from V and 1 base from J, the junction kept 1 base outside the gene matches. Germline CDR1 and CDR2: DFQATT and SNEGSKA (reference sequence). CDR3 length equals 14 residues. CDR3 region: CSASGTGGTDTQYF. CDR3 nucleotides: TGCAGTGCTAGCGGGACAGGGGGCACAGATACGCAGTATTTT.